This passage covers 5 T cell receptor beta chains from one sample sequenced in a study of T-cell reconstitution after alpha-beta-depleted transplantation in children (dated by TCRdb to the mid-2010s). Library construction relied on PCR. These reads were obtained on an Illumina HiSeq 2500. TCR libraries were prepared with molecular barcoding, using unique molecular identifiers to normalize TCRbeta repertoire quantification. In-frame beta chains were kept once TCRdb had trimmed the public reads at Q25 with fastp and called clones with MiXCR. One record per CDR3 amino acid sequence lists the most common genes and DNA. For this sample the table gives around 530,000 distinct CDR3 sequences, of which around a third were detected only once. The top ten clones comprise around 2.4% of the sample. The specimen was PBMCs from the stem cell graft donor, collected from the stem cell graft. The receptors derive from a human donor who donated a stem cell graft to a child with aplastic anemia.

This chain connects TRBV20-1 to TRBJ1-2; the D is unclear. This CDR3 spans 14 amino acids. Deletions cut 5 bases from V and 0 bases from J, with 13 bases between. The germline V gene has CDR1 DFQATT and CDR2 SNEGSKA (reference sequence). CDR3 protein: CSAPTGVANYGYTF. The CDR3 DNA reads TGCAGTGCTCCGACCGGGGTCGCTAACTATGGCTACACCTTC.

This clonotype was seen just once. The chain joins TRBV27 to TRBJ2-7; D gene uncertain. V was clipped by 5 bases and J by 6 bases, with 14 bases between them. CDR1 MNHEY and CDR2 SMNVEV come from the germline V gene (reference sequence). This CDR3 is built from 13 residues. CDR3 amino acids: CASSIASTAEQYF. CDR3 DNA sequence: TGTGCCAGCAGTATCGCGTCGACGGCCGAGCAGTACTTC.

This clonotype has only a few counts. The chain links TRBV20-1 to TRBJ1-4, with TRBD1 as a possible D gene (5 bases). The CDR3 runs 15 residues. V gave up 0 bases and J gave up 7 bases, with 15 bases separating them. CDR1 is DFQATT, CDR2 SNEGSKA, per germline (reference sequence). In DNA form, the CDR3 reads TGCAGTGCTAGAGATACCAGGGTAGGATCTGAAAAACTGTTTTTT. This sequence encodes CSARDTRVGSEKLFF.

The chain recombines TRBV6-1 with TRBJ2-1; 10 bases are a match to TRBD1. Germline lookup yields CDR1 MNHNS and CDR2 SASEGT. The CDR3 loop spans 16 amino acids. V shed 4 bases and J 4 bases; nucleotides not matched to a gene: 7. CDR3 region: CASSARPGQGYNEQFF. The CDR3, as DNA: TGTGCCAGCAGTGCCCGTCCGGGACAGGGGTACAATGAGCAGTTCTTC.

In this sample, this clonotype turned up a few times. The chain recombines TRBV5-1 with TRBJ2-2, with 9 bases identical to TRBD1. V trimming: 4 bases; J trimming: 6 bases; junction bases outside the gene matches: 10. Looked up from germline, CDR1 is SGHRS and CDR2 is YFSETQ. The length of the CDR3 is 16 residues. The CDR3 DNA is TGCGCCAGCAGCGTCGAGGGACAGGGAATGGCCGGGGAGCTGTTTTTT. This codes for CASSVEGQGMAGELFF.